Each of the 19 T cell receptor beta chains below was sequenced from the same sample in a study of T cells in tuberculosis. As for time point: new active TB diagnosis, blood taken before or within 7 days of starting treatment. TCRdb's copy holds only in-frame clones and misses some; the assay was immunoSEQ multiplex PCR. The table has 30,000 to 35,000 clones, approximately 90% seen once. This specimen was PBMCs, taken at tuberculosis diagnosis. The receptors were gathered from an adult with tuberculosis.

A word on this clone: Other nucleotide sequences from this sample produce the same CDR3. CDR3 amino acids: CASSDSTSGGDTQYF. CDR3 nucleotides: TGTGCCAGCAGTGACTCGACTAGCGGGGGAGATACGCAGTATTTT. This sequence joins TRBV6-4 and TRBJ2-3, with 12 bases aligning to TRBD2. V lost 0 bases and J lost 5; bases outside the gene matches: 0. Germline V gene lookup returns CDR1 MRHNA and CDR2 SNTAGT. This CDR3 spans 15 amino acids.

The gene calls are TRBV5-1 and TRBJ2-1, with D perhaps matching TRBD1 (6 bases). CDR3 size: 15 residues. In germline, CDR1 is SGHRS, CDR2 YFSETQ. V lost 4 bases and J 0 bases, leaving 11 bases between the germline ends. This CDR3 is CASSQTGSSYNEQFF. The CDR3 DNA is TGCGCCAGCAGCCAGACAGGTAGCTCCTACAATGAGCAGTTCTTC.

The rearrangement joins TRBV6-1 to TRBJ2-7, with TRBD2 identical over 9 bases. Germline CDR1 is MNHNS and CDR2 is SASEGT. Trimming took 2 bases from V and 2 from J; bases not matched to a gene: 7. This CDR3 comprises 16 residues. The CDR3 loop is CASSETERGVTYEQYF. The CDR3 nucleotides read TGTGCCAGCAGTGAAACAGAGCGGGGGGTTACCTACGAGCAGTACTTC.

The gene calls are TRBV6-5 and TRBJ2-3; possible D gene TRBD2, 7 bases. The CDR3 contains 15 residues. From germline, CDR1 is MNHEY and CDR2 SVGAGI. V lost 3 bases and J 4 bases, leaving 14 bases between the germline ends. The CDR3 nucleotides read TGTGCCAGCAGTTATGGGGGGGCCAGGTCAGATACGCAGTATTTT. Translating it yields CASSYGGARSDTQYF.

This sequence joins TRBV11-2 and TRBJ1-1; TRBD1 might be the D (5 bases). Germline CDR1 SGHAT, CDR2 FQNNGV. The germline V and J ends were trimmed by 3 bases and 1 base, with 6 bases remaining between them. This CDR3 comprises 13 residues. The CDR3 bases are TGTGCCAGCAGCTTGCAGGGGAACACTGAAGCTTTCTTT. It yields the protein CASSLQGNTEAFF.

V is TRBV27 and J is TRBJ1-2, with D maybe TRBD1 (6 bases). Trimming shortened V by 2 bases and J by 5 bases, and 18 bases separated the two germline ends. Per the germline V gene, CDR1 is MNHEY and CDR2 is SMNVEV (reference sequence). The CDR3 runs to 16 residues. Here the CDR3 reads CASSLRWTENYYGYTF. The CDR3, as DNA: TGTGCCAGCAGTTTAAGATGGACAGAGAACTATTATGGCTACACCTTC.

This clone has a handful of counts. In DNA, the CDR3 is TGTGCCAGCAGCTTGGGGCTAGCGGGGGGAAGCACCGGGGAGCTGTTTTTT. Its protein product is CASSLGLAGGSTGELFF. This chain links TRBV5-4 with TRBJ2-2; 11 nucleotides line up with TRBD2. Losses at the gene ends were 0 bases for V and 4 bases for J; bases not matched to a gene: 5. The CDR3 is 17 amino acids. The germline CDR1 and CDR2 sequences are SGHNT and YYREEE (reference sequence).

The chain carries TRBV4-3 and TRBJ2-1; 11 nucleotides line up with TRBD2. Germline CDR1 LGHNA, CDR2 YSLEER. Trimming cost V 6 bases and J 4 bases; bases outside gene matches: 5. This CDR3 contains 15 residues. In nucleotides, the CDR3 is TGCGCCAGCAGTCCCGGGACTAGCGGATACAATGAGCAGTTCTTC. This codes for CASSPGTSGYNEQFF.

This chain joins TRBV2 and TRBJ2-1, with D possibly TRBD1 on 6 matching bases. Trimming took off 4 bases at V and 7 bases at J, with 8 bases between the two ends. This CDR3 has 12 residues. Per germline, CDR1 SNHLY and CDR2 FYNNEI. In DNA, the CDR3 is TGTGCCAGCAGTGCGCAGGGGAATGAGCAGTTCTTC. Protein sequence: CASSAQGNEQFF.

The chain couples TRBV27 to TRBJ2-5; 7 positions match TRBD1. This CDR3 has 14 amino acids. Germline V gives CDR1 MNHEY, CDR2 SMNVEV (reference sequence). V was clipped by 6 bases and J by 1 base; unmatched bases: 5. CDR3 region: CASRPTGAQETQYF. CDR3 DNA: TGTGCCAGCAGACCTACAGGGGCCCAAGAGACCCAGTACTTC.

This rearrangement joins TRBV11-3 to TRBJ1-6; tentative D call: TRBD1 (6 bases). The CDR3 length is 13 residues. Trimming took off 4 bases at V and 7 bases at J, with 8 bases between the two ends. Germline CDR1 is SGHNT and CDR2 is YENEEA. The CDR3 here is CASSSRGNSPLHF. DNA of the CDR3: TGTGCCAGCAGCTCTAGGGGGAATTCACCCCTCCACTTT.

The table lists this clone with a count of one. The CDR3 coding sequence is TGTGCCAGCAGGGCCAACAATCAGCCCCAGCATTTT. Translating gives CASRANNQPQHF. J is TRBJ1-5 and V is TRBV6-4, with no clear D. The CDR3 is made up of 12 amino acids. V lost 6 bases, J lost 3 bases, and 6 bases lay in between. Germline V gives CDR1 MRHNA, CDR2 SNTAGT.

J is TRBJ2-3 and V is TRBV10-2; 13 nucleotides agree with TRBD2. Germline CDR1 and CDR2: WSHSY and SAAADI. V was pared by 10 bases and J by 4 bases, with 8 bases of the junction left unmatched. The CDR3 is 15 amino acids. CDR3 DNA: TGCGCCACCTCACTAGCGGGGGGGCTTTCAGATACGCAGTATTTT. Protein product: CATSLAGGLSDTQYF.

This rearrangement joins TRBV7-2 to TRBJ1-2, with a tentative D call TRBD1 (6 bases). The CDR3 spans 15 residues. V lost 5 bases to trimming and J lost 4 bases, with 17 bases between them. Per germline, CDR1 SGHTA and CDR2 FQGNSA. CDR3 protein: CASSPNPRGSYGYTF. DNA of the CDR3: TGTGCCAGCAGCCCAAATCCCAGGGGTTCCTATGGCTACACCTTC.

The chain carries TRBV7-2 and TRBJ2-3, with 12 bases identical to TRBD2. V dropped 1 base and J dropped 1; count of bases not matched to a gene: 3. The CDR3 consists of 17 residues. The germline V gene has CDR1 SGHTA and CDR2 FQGNSA. The CDR3 region is CASSLELAGGGTDTQYF. DNA for the CDR3: TGTGCCAGCAGCTTAGAACTAGCGGGGGGTGGCACAGATACGCAGTATTTT.

V gene TRBV4-1 combines with J gene TRBJ1-3; 9 nucleotides align to TRBD1. The V gene end was trimmed by 2 bases and the J gene end by 3 bases; junction bases not matched to a gene: 2. This CDR3 is built from 15 residues. Germline V gives CDR1 MGHRA, CDR2 YSYEKL. CDR3 sequence: CASSQRQGDGNTIYF. CDR3 bases: TGCGCCAGCAGCCAAAGACAGGGGGATGGAAACACCATATATTTT.

CDR3 coding DNA: TGTGCCAGCAGCTTAGTCATAGGGGGCAATGAGCAGTTCTTC. Translation: CASSLVIGGNEQFF. The chain joins TRBV7-2 to TRBJ2-1, with D tentatively TRBD1 (6 bases). The germline gives CDR1 SGHTA, CDR2 FQGNSA. V lost 1 base and J lost 6, with 10 bases in between. The CDR3 is 14 amino acids.

The genes are TRBV5-1 and TRBJ1-2, with a tentative D call TRBD1 (5 bases). Germline loops: CDR1 SGHRS, CDR2 YFSETQ. V lost 3 bases and J lost 4, with 13 bases in between. The length of the CDR3 is 14 residues. CDR3 DNA: TGCGCCAGCAGCTCAACAGGTTCGAGCTATGGCTACACCTTC. As protein: CASSSTGSSYGYTF.

The chain links TRBV30 to TRBJ2-2; perhaps TRBD2 as D (5 bases). This CDR3 comprises 12 residues. Germline CDR1 and CDR2: GTSNPN and SVGIG (reference sequence). Trimming left V 1 base short and J 7 bases short, with 7 bases between. This CDR3 is CAWSAGGGELFF. DNA of the CDR3: TGTGCCTGGAGTGCAGGAGGCGGGGAGCTGTTTTTT. Supplemented by reference TRBV30 and TRBJ2-2, the full variable domain reads SQTIHQWPATLVQPVGSPLSLECTVEGTSNPNLYWYRQAAGRGLQLLFYSVGIGQISSEVPQNLSASRPQDRQFILSSKKLLLSDSGFYLCAWSAGGGELFFGEGSRLTVL.